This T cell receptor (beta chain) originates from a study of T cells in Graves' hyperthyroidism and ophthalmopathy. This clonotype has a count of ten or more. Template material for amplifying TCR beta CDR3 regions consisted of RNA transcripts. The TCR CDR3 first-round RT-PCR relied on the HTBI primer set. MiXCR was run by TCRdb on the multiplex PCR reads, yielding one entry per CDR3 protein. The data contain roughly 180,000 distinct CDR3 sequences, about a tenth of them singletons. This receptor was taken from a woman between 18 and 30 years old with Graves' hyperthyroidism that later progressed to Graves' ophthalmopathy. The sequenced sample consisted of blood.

The CDR3 DNA reads as TGTGCCAGCAGTTACTCGCGTTCACAGAACACTGAAGCTTTCTTT. It yields the protein CASSYSRSQNTEAFF. The V and J genes are TRBV6-5 and TRBJ1-1; D ambiguous. The CDR3 loop spans 15 amino acids. The germline V and J ends were trimmed by 0 bases and 1 base, with 9 bases remaining between them. Germline-derived CDR1 and CDR2 are MNHEY and SVGAGI.